This T cell receptor (beta chain) was observed in a study of blood T cell repertoires in COVID-19. Study at large: Material from acute and convalescent COVID-19 was sourced from the United States, Italy and Spain. From T cells, B-cell-depleted T cells, or PBMCs came the material, which was cDNA or gDNA.

Per the original methods: How many nucleated cells were present was estimated from reference gene primer amplification. Generated by immunoSEQ multiplex PCR, the TCRdb table keeps only in-frame clones and is missing some. The V and J calls and clone size are taken from that table; D and trimming were inferred from the DNA. The repertoire holds 150,000 to 200,000 clones, with less than 90% as singletons. Seattle's cohort entered during active infection and was followed longitudinally. Trimming pared 0 bases from V and 9 bases from J, leaving 7 bases between. Germline CDR1 and CDR2: SGHRS and YFSETQ. The CDR3 runs 12 residues.

Sequenced sample: peripheral blood. The rearrangement links TRBV5-1 to TRBJ2-1; D is uncertain. The source is a woman in her sixties or seventies with COVID-19, enrolled during active disease. Here the CDR3 DNA reads TGCGCCAGCAGCTTGGCCCCCAGTGAGCAGTTCTTC. Its translation is CASSLAPSEQFF.